This T cell receptor (beta chain) was captured by sequencing in a study of PD-L1 blockade in urothelial cancer (dated by TCRdb to about 2017). Background on the whole study: All patients started therapy in about 2014 and received atezolizumab 1,200 mg intravenously every 3 weeks. Durable clinical benefit was defined as progression-free survival longer than 6 months, and TCR features were also tested against progression-free and overall survival. An ECOG performance status of 0 or 1 was recorded for the patients, and 0 to 3 prior chemotherapy regimens had been received by the patients. Pretreatment blood TCR-seq was available for about 27 patients, at least one posttreatment blood collection was obtained for about 24 patients, and tumor TCR-seq was available for about 24 patients. Pretreatment tumor samples, along with matched peripheral blood collected serially before and after atezolizumab treatment, underwent TCR sequencing. Blood samples were analyzed at 3 weeks after treatment start (second dose) and at 6 weeks after treatment start. A median of around 150,000 T cells and 83,000 or so unique TCRs was obtained from blood samples, and a median clonality of around 0.072 was observed. In the same patients who had TCR sequencing, pretreatment tumors also underwent whole exome sequencing and RNA sequencing. Somatic, immune and clinical correlates of response to PD-L1 blockade with atezolizumab in urothelial cancer were the focus of an exploratory multi-omic analysis. About 85% of the 29 patients were males with bladder-origin urothelial cancer, and about 65% of the 29 reported a prior smoking history. Durable clinical benefit was achieved by nine patients and was not achieved by 20 patients. Summary of the overall study and its limitations: Improved progression-free and overall survival was found to be associated with pretreatment peripheral blood TCR clonality below the median. Because of the small sample size (n = 29) and the many exploratory analyses performed, the results are intended to be regarded as hypothesis-generating. At 3 weeks after the start of treatment, tumor-associated TCR clones in peripheral blood had expanded more in patients with durable benefit (n of about 21, p = 0.022).

Of note for this clone: Its target antigen remains unknown. No clone much larger than this one lies a single base away; base qualities are absent.

Sample time point, as interpreted from the label and publication: peripheral blood 6 weeks after treatment start. A total of 25 to 30 patients with locally advanced or metastatic urothelial carcinoma, treated at Memorial Sloan Kettering on a trial protocol, made up the cohort. Peripheral blood mononuclear cells were collected pretreatment and during treatment, at between 1 and 8 total time points per patient. The Qiagen DNeasy Blood extraction kit was used to purify genomic DNA from total PBMCs and from tumor samples. PBMCs were collected pretreatment and during treatment, and were isolated and stored as previously described. V loses 7 bases, J loses 3 bases, and the germline ends lie 16 bases apart. CDR1 SNHLY and CDR2 FYNNEI are derived from the germline V gene. CDR3 length: 16 amino acids, cysteine to phenylalanine. Just CDR3 DNA is preserved here, 48 bases in frame from base 1. Each PCR received spiked-in synthetic TCR analog templates so that absolute template abundance could be estimated from read counts. The immunoSEQ assay was used to amplify TCRbeta CDR3 regions from genomic DNA with bias-controlled V and J gene primers. Sequencing of rearranged TCRbeta segments was performed at approximately 20X coverage. The authors' pipeline ran thus. Clustering was used to correct sequencing errors, and CDR3s were annotated against IMGT to assign V, D and J genes. Out-of-frame and stop-codon sequences were excluded, and only productive TCRbeta rearrangements were used in downstream analyses. Clonality was computed as one minus Shannon entropy normalized by the log of the number of unique productive sequences. Clones differing between time points or between blood and tumor were identified using Fisher's exact test with Benjamini-Hochberg correction, with an adjusted p below 0.01 applied as the threshold. What TCRdb holds here is the immuneACCESS table cut down to in-frame rearrangements. Part of the clones is not present; checked against another copy, under half of the missing clones reflect an unresolved V gene, and the others are unexplained. The V and J calls and clone size come from that table; D and trimming were worked out from the DNA. This sample holds 72,000 or so clones; about nine tenths were observed only once. The top ten clonotypes cover around 11% of the sample.

Material: PBMCs, obtained around atezolizumab (anti-PD-L1) treatment. The sequence was obtained from a man between 60 and 75 years old with urothelial cancer. The rearranged segments are TRBV2 and TRBJ1-6; too little of a D gene remains to name it. In nucleotides, the sequence is TGTGCCAGCACCCGGCAGAGGGTATTCTATAATTCACCCCTCCACTTT. It specifies CASTRQRVFYNSPLHF.